Below are 14 T cell receptor beta chains sequenced from a single sample in a study of metastatic and nonmetastatic thyroid tumors. TCRdb reanalyzed the PCR reads via MiXCR. In the table there are approximately 7,700 clones, just under 30% of which are singletons. Among the patients, none had received any treatment before thyroid surgery. The specimen was tumor tissue. The receptor source for this set is a female donor with papillary thyroid cancer or a benign thyroid nodule (not recorded which). Some clones in this sample may be carry-over from other donors' samples.

CDR3 residues: CSARDAKRDFQETQYF. CDR3 coding DNA: TGCAGTGCTAGAGATGCCAAGCGGGACTTCCAAGAGACCCAGTACTTC. The chain links TRBV20-1 to TRBJ2-5; 7 positions match TRBD2. With 0 bases clipped from V and 1 base from J, the junction kept 8 bases outside the gene matches. Germline V lookup: CDR1 DFQATT, CDR2 SNEGSKA (reference sequence). This CDR3 contains 16 residues.

This clone was found many times. The sample carries other DNA sequences with the same CDR3. The V and J genes are TRBV3-1 and TRBJ2-3, with D maybe TRBD2 (6 bases). The germline gives CDR1 LGHDT, CDR2 YNNKEL (reference sequence). This CDR3 comprises 14 residues. V was clipped by 7 bases and J by 1 base, with 12 bases between them. The CDR3 nucleotides read TGTGCCAGCACGCGGGAAGCGGGCACAGATACGCAGTATTTT. Protein product: CASTREAGTDTQYF.

By its share, this clone is medium-sized (0.01 to 0.1%). V gene TRBV29-1 combines with J gene TRBJ2-1, with D possibly being TRBD1 (5 bases). Deletions cut 1 base from V and 0 bases from J, with 16 bases between. This CDR3 is 17 amino acids long. Germline V gene lookup returns CDR1 SQVTM and CDR2 ANQGSEA. The CDR3 protein is CSVEGSIGVRSYNEQFF. The CDR3 DNA reads TGCAGCGTTGAAGGCTCTATAGGGGTACGCTCCTACAATGAGCAGTTCTTC.

This clone has more than one count but fewer than ten. The J gene is TRBJ1-2, the V gene TRBV27; the match to TRBD1 covers 8 bases. V was clipped by 5 bases and J by 5 bases; unmatched bases: 7. This CDR3 spans 14 amino acids. The germline gives CDR1 MNHEY, CDR2 SMNVEV (reference sequence). CDR3 sequence (DNA): TGTGCCAGCAGTGACACAGGGGGATTTTATGGCTACACCTTC. Translation gives CASSDTGGFYGYTF.

This clone was found many times. V usage is TRBV13 and J usage is TRBJ2-7; a possible D gene is TRBD1 (5 bases). Germline V gene data show CDR1 as PRHDT and CDR2 as FYEKMQ (reference sequence). The CDR3 sequence is 14 residues long. Trimming removed 8 bases at V and 4 bases at J, with 18 bases between. This CDR3 is CASYRDRRIYEQYF. In nucleotides, the CDR3 is TGTGCCAGCTACCGCGACAGACGGATTTACGAGCAGTACTTC.

The chain couples TRBV12-3 or TRBV12-4 to TRBJ2-7, with 7 bases lining up with TRBD1. The CDR3 is 15 residues long. Trimming took 5 bases from V and 4 from J; bases not matched to a gene: 11. The CDR3 reads CASSATGLGQYEQYF. The CDR3 coding sequence is TGTGCCAGCAGTGCGACAGGGCTGGGGCAATACGAGCAGTACTTC.

This chain connects TRBV2 to TRBJ1-5, with D tentatively TRBD1 (5 bases). Germline CDR1 reads SNHLY; CDR2 reads FYNNEI. Trimming stripped 2 bases from V and 7 bases from J, with 15 bases between. This CDR3 has 15 residues. The CDR3 DNA is TGTGCCAGCAGTGAATATCAGTCAGGGAACCAGCCCCAGCATTTT. Encoded protein: CASSEYQSGNQPQHF.

This clone came up a few times. The rearrangement uses TRBV12-3 or TRBV12-4 and TRBJ1-2; D ambiguous. This CDR3 has 12 amino acids. V gave up 4 bases and J gave up 6 bases, with 9 bases separating them. The CDR3 DNA reads TGTGCCAGCAGTTCCTCTGCGGATGGCTACACCTTC. Its protein product is CASSSSADGYTF.

This clone was detected only a few times. This chain joins TRBV11-3 and TRBJ1-1, with 9 bases fitting TRBD1. This CDR3 is built from 14 residues. With 8 bases clipped from V and 4 bases from J, the junction kept 8 bases outside the gene matches. Germline CDR1 and CDR2: SGHNT and YENEEA. CDR3 in amino acids: CASGKQGAGTEAFF. DNA of the CDR3: TGTGCCAGCGGGAAACAGGGGGCCGGCACTGAAGCTTTCTTT. Filled out from reference TRBV11-3 and TRBJ1-1, the complete variable domain reads EAGVVQSPRYKIIEKKQPVAFWCNPISGHNTLYWYLQNLGQGPELLIRYENEEAVDDSQLPKDRFSAERLKGVDSTLKIQPAELGDSAVYLCASGKQGAGTEAFFGQGTRLTVV.

The rearrangement joins TRBV9 to TRBJ2-5; 10 nucleotides line up with TRBD2. From germline, CDR1 is SGDLS and CDR2 YYNGEE. J lost 0 bases, V lost 4 bases, and 3 bases had no gene match. This CDR3 region has 15 residues. CDR3 residues: CASSNSGGDQETQYF. Written as DNA, the CDR3 is TGTGCCAGCAGCAACAGCGGGGGGGACCAAGAGACCCAGTACTTC.

The gene calls are TRBV11-1 and TRBJ2-2; possibly TRBD2 for D (6 bases). The CDR3 spans 16 residues. V dropped 5 bases and J dropped 4 bases, with 17 bases sitting between them. Germline V gives CDR1 SGHAT, CDR2 FQDESV (reference sequence). CDR3 DNA: TGTGCCAGCAGCCCTCAGACTAGTACGGGCACCGGGGAGCTGTTTTTT. This gives the protein CASSPQTSTGTGELFF. Full variable domain (missing parts from reference TRBV11-1 and TRBJ2-2): EAEVAQSPRYKITEKSQAVAFWCDPISGHATLYWYRQILGQGPELLVQFQDESVVDDSQLPKDRFSAERLKGVDSTLKIQPAELGDSAMYLCASSPQTSTGTGELFFGEGSRLTVL.

CDR3: CASSPDSSLYNEQFF. DNA of the CDR3: TGTGCCAGCAGCCCCGACTCCTCCCTCTACAATGAGCAGTTCTTC. The chain joins TRBV28 to TRBJ2-1, with D unclear. The V gene lost 6 bases and the J gene lost 3 bases, with 15 bases spanning the gap. Germline V gene data show CDR1 as MDHEN and CDR2 as SYDVKM. The CDR3 runs 15 residues.

V and J are TRBV27 and TRBJ2-1; 12 bases line up with TRBD1. This CDR3 region has 15 residues. Losses at the gene ends were 2 bases for V and 9 bases for J; bases not matched to a gene: 5. Germline V gives CDR1 MNHEY, CDR2 SMNVEV (reference sequence). The CDR3 DNA reads TGTGCCAGCAGTTTAGGGACAGGGGGCTCGGGTGAGCAGTTCTTC. Its translation is CASSLGTGGSGEQFF.

V usage is TRBV2 and J usage is TRBJ1-4; D ambiguous. Germline V gene lookup returns CDR1 SNHLY and CDR2 FYNNEI. The CDR3 has 14 amino acids. V was clipped by 6 bases and J by 2 bases, with 10 bases between them. In DNA, the CDR3 is TGTGCCAGCAGGGTTACATGGACTAATGAAAAACTGTTTTTT. It yields the protein CASRVTWTNEKLFF.